The present TCR beta chain was sequenced within a study of cytomegalovirus exposure and HLA in healthy donors. This clone appeared a few times. The antigen remains undetermined. CDR1 is SQVTM and CDR2 is ANQGSEA in the germline V gene. This CDR3 region has 14 residues. V shed 5 bases and J shed 5 bases, with 19 bases lying between them. Use of 60 Vbeta and 13 Jbeta primers characterized the PCR. Assay: immunoSEQ multiplex PCR; the TCRdb copy retains only in-frame clones and omits some. In the table there are roughly 150,000 clones, roughly 68% of which are singletons. Whole-study findings and limits: Later on, an analysis showed TCR association rates differing by HLA locus, with DRB1 the most and HLA-C the fewest.

This rearrangement joins TRBV29-1 to TRBJ2-7; D may be TRBD1 (7 bases). The source of this sequence is a man aged 60-69 years in good health and CMV-seronegative. Sample: PBMCs. CDR3 region: CSVQTDREEDEQYF. DNA for the CDR3: TGCAGCGTTCAAACAGACAGGGAGGAGGACGAGCAGTACTTC.